The text below deals with one T cell receptor beta chain. The data derive from a study of blood T cell repertoires in COVID-19. Study summary: PBMCs, B-cell-depleted T cells, or T cells provided the cDNA or gDNA that made up the material.

Assay used: immunoSEQ multiplex PCR; TCRdb lists only in-frame clones, some missing. The sample yields roughly 200,000 clones, approximately 89% seen once. CDR1 and CDR2 (germline): MNHEY, SVGAGI. The length of the CDR3 is 14 residues. V was clipped by 8 bases and J by 2 bases; unmatched bases: 6. Allocation to cohorts depended on clinical history reported by the participants. V and J are TRBV6-5 and TRBJ1-5; 7 nucleotides agree with TRBD1. The sequencing sample was made of PBMCs or T cells enriched from blood (not recorded which). The sequence was collected from a man between 40 and 49 years old who had recovered from COVID-19. CDR3 nucleotides: TGTGCCAGCGGGGGGACAGCGGGCAATCAGCCCCAGCATTTT. Amino acids: CASGGTAGNQPQHF.